What follows is one TCR beta chain and its context. Profiling relied on immunoSEQ multiplex PCR, and the TCRdb table lists in-frame clones only, not all of them. The sample contains around 160,000 clones, around nine tenths of which appear only once. Germline values: CDR1 SNHLY, CDR2 FYNNEI. The CDR3 loop spans 14 amino acids. V was cut by 6 bases and J by 3 bases, with 13 bases left in between. This specimen comes from a study of T cell responses to AZD1222 COVID-19 vaccine. Here the sequenced sample was peripheral blood, taken on day 0 of AZD1222 vaccination. This chain connects TRBV2 to TRBJ2-3; D is perhaps TRBD1 (6 bases). The TCR was taken from an adult in good health. The CDR3 DNA sequence: TGTGCCAGCAGGGCCAGGGGAATAACAGATACGCAGTATTTT. Its translation is CASRARGITDTQYF.